What follows are 8 T cell receptor beta chains derived from one specimen sequenced in a study of blood T cell repertoires in COVID-19. Measured with immunoSEQ multiplex PCR; TCRdb has only the in-frame clones, and not every one. The sample lists approximately 160,000 clones; about 85% were seen once. The sequencing input was peripheral blood. These receptors all stem from a man aged 60 to 75 who had recovered from COVID-19.

The genes are TRBV4-2 and TRBJ1-2; D is perhaps TRBD1 (6 bases). V shed 0 bases and J shed 8 bases, with 16 bases lying between them. This CDR3 is built from 15 residues. Germline V gene lookup returns CDR1 LGHNA and CDR2 YNFKEQ. This CDR3 is CASSQDLRDTGGYTF. In DNA, the CDR3 is TGTGCCAGCAGCCAAGATCTGAGGGACACGGGGGGCTACACCTTC.

This sequence joins TRBV6-6 and TRBJ2-7, with D perhaps matching TRBD1 (6 bases). The V end was cut by 6 bases, the J end by 4 bases, with 22 bases between. Germline lookup yields CDR1 MNHNY and CDR2 SVGAGI (reference sequence). This CDR3 spans 16 amino acids. This chain's CDR3 is CASRNRDISRSYEQYF. The CDR3 DNA reads TGTGCCAGCAGAAACCGGGACATCTCCCGGAGTTACGAGCAGTACTTC.

The gene calls are TRBV6-1 and TRBJ1-6, with TRBD1 matching 8 bases. CDR1 and CDR2 from the germline V gene are MNHNS and SASEGT. The junction had 14 bases not matched to a gene; V was cut back by 4 bases and J by 6 bases. The CDR3 is 18 amino acids. The CDR3 spells CASSGPPGQENFNSPLHF. The DNA for the CDR3 is TGTGCCAGCAGTGGCCCACCGGGACAGGAAAACTTTAATTCACCCCTCCACTTT.

V usage is TRBV5-1 and J usage is TRBJ1-1, with a weak D call TRBD1 (5 bases). Germline CDR1 is SGHRS and CDR2 is YFSETQ. The V end lost 3 bases, the J end lost 1 base, and 10 bases lay between the germline ends. The CDR3 loop spans 14 amino acids. CDR3 sequence (DNA): TGCGCCAGCAGCTGGGGAGGGGAGAACACTGAAGCTTTCTTT. Residues: CASSWGGENTEAFF.

The chain has TRBV5-8 and TRBJ1-1; D is undetermined. The germline V gene encodes CDR1 SGHTS and CDR2 YDEGEE. V lost 4 bases, J lost 5 bases, and 12 bases lay in between. This CDR3 is built from 13 residues. The CDR3 loop is CASSRARGTEAFF. The CDR3 DNA is TGTGCCAGCAGCAGGGCACGGGGTACTGAAGCTTTCTTT.

This clone was picked up one time. The CDR3 is CASSPNPGTSGGAGDEQFF. The DNA for the CDR3 is TGTGCCAGCAGCCCAAACCCCGGGACTAGCGGGGGGGCCGGAGATGAGCAGTTCTTC. The J gene is TRBJ2-1, the V gene TRBV9; 16 nucleotides align to TRBD2. CDR3 size: 19 residues. Germline V gene sequence: CDR1 SGDLS, CDR2 YYNGEE. V lost 4 bases to trimming and J lost 8 bases; unmatched junction nucleotides: 15.

The gene calls are TRBV3-1 (or the pseudogene TRBV3-2) and TRBJ2-7; 9 bases are a match to TRBD2. Germline V gene sequence: CDR1 LGHDT, CDR2 YNNKEL (reference sequence). The CDR3 spans 16 residues. With V trimmed by 0 bases and J by 4 bases, 7 bases remained unmatched. The CDR3 loop is CASSQDGLAGYYEQYF. CDR3 nucleotides: TGTGCCAGCAGCCAAGATGGCCTAGCGGGGTATTACGAGCAGTACTTC.

V is TRBV29-1 and J is TRBJ1-1; 8 nucleotides match TRBD1. J gave up 6 bases and V 6 bases, and 9 bases lay outside the gene matches. The length of the CDR3 is 13 residues. Germline assignment: CDR1 SQVTM and CDR2 ANQGSEA. Here the CDR3 reads CSVRQGIFSEAFF. The CDR3, as DNA: TGCAGCGTGCGACAGGGGATTTTTTCTGAAGCTTTCTTT.